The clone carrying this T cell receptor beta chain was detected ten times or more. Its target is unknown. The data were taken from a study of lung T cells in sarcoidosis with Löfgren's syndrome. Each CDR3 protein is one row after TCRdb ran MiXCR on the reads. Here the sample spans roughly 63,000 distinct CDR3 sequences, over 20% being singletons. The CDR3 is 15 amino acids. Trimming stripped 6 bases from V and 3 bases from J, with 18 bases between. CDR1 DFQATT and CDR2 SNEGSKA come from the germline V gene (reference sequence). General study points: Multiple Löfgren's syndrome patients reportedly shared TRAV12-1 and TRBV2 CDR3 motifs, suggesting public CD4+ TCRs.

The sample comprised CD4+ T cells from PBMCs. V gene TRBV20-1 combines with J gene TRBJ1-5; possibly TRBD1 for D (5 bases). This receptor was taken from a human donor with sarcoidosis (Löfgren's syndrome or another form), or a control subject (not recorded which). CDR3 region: CSAKINTGANQPQHF. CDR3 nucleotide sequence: TGCAGTGCCAAGATAAACACAGGTGCCAATCAGCCCCAGCATTTT.